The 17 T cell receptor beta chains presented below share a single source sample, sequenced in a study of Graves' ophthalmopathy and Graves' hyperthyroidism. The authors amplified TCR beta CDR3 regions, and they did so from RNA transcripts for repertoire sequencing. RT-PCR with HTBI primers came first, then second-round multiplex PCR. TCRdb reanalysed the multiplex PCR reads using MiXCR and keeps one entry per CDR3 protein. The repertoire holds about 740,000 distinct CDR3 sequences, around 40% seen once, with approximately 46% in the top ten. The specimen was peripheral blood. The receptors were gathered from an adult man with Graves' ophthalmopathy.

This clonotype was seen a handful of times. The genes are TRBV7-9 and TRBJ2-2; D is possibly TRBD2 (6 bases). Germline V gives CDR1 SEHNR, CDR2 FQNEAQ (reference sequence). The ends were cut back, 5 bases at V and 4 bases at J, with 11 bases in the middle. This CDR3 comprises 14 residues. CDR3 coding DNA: TGTGCCAGCAGCCCTACTAGCAGCACCGGGGAGCTGTTTTTT. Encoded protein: CASSPTSSTGELFF. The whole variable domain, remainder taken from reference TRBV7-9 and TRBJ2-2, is DTGVSQNPRHKITKRGQNVTFRCDPISEHNRLYWYRQTLGQGPEFLTYFQNEAQLEKSRLLSDRFSAERPKGSFSTLEIQRTEQGDSAMYLCASSPTSSTGELFFGEGSRLTVL.

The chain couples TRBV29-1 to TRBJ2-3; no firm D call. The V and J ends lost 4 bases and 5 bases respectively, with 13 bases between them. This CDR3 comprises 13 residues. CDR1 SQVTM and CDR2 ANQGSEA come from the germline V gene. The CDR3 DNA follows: TGCAGCGTTGTTCAATACCTGGGAGATACGCAGTATTTT. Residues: CSVVQYLGDTQYF.

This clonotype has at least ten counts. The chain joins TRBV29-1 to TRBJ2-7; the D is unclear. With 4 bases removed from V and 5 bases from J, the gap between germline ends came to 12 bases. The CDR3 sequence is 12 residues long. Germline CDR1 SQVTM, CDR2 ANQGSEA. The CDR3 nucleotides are TGCAGCGTTGCCCGCCGCGCAGACGAGCAGTACTTC. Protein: CSVARRADEQYF.

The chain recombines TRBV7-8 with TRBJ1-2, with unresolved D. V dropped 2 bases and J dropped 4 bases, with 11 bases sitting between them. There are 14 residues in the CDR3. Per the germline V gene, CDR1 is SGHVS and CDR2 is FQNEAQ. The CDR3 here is CASSLKEGFYGYTF. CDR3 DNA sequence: TGTGCCAGCAGCTTAAAGGAGGGTTTCTATGGCTACACCTTC.

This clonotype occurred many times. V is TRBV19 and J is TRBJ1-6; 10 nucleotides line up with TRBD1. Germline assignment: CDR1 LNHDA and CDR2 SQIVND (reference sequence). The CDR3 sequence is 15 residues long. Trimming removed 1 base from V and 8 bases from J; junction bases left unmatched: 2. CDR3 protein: CASSIGDRGYSPLHF. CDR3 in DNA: TGTGCCAGTAGTATAGGGGACAGGGGATATTCACCCCTCCACTTT.

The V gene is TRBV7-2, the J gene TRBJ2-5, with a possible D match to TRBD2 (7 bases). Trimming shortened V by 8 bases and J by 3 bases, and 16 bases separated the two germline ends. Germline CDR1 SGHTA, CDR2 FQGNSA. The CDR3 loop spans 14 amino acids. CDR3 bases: TGTGCCAGCGGATTAGGGGGAGGGGAAGAGACCCAGTACTTC. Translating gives CASGLGGGEETQYF.

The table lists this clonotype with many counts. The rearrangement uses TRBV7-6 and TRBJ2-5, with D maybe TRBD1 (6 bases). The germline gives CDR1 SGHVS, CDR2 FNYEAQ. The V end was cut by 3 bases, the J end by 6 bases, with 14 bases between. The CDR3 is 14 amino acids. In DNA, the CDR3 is TGTGCCAGCAGCTTCAAAGCGGACAGCCAGACCCAGTACTTC. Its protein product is CASSFKADSQTQYF.

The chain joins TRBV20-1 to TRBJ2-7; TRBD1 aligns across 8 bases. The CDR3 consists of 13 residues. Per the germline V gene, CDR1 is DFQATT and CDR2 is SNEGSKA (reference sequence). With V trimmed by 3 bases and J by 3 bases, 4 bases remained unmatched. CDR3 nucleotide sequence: TGCAGTGCTAGTAGGGACAGGATCTACGAGCAGTACTTC. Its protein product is CSASRDRIYEQYF.

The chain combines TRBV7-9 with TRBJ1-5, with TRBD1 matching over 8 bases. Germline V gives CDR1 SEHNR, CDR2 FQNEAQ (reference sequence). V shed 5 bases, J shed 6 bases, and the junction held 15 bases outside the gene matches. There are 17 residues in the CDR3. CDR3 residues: CASSPGQGEIWVQPQHF. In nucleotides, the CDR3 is TGTGCCAGCAGCCCCGGACAGGGAGAGATTTGGGTTCAGCCCCAGCATTTT.

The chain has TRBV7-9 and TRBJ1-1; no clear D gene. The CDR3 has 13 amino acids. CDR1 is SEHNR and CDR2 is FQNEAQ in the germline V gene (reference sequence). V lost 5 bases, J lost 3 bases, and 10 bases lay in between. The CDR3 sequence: CASSPSSDTEAFF. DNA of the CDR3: TGTGCCAGCAGCCCAAGCTCGGACACTGAAGCTTTCTTT. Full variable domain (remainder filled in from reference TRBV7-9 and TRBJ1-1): DTGVSQNPRHKITKRGQNVTFRCDPISEHNRLYWYRQTLGQGPEFLTYFQNEAQLEKSRLLSDRFSAERPKGSFSTLEIQRTEQGDSAMYLCASSPSSDTEAFFGQGTRLTVV.

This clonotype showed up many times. In DNA form, the CDR3 reads TGTGCCAGCAGCCCGGTAGCTCAGGGCCACTATGGCTACACCTTC. The encoded protein is CASSPVAQGHYGYTF. The J gene is TRBJ1-2, the V gene TRBV7-9; tentatively, D is TRBD1 (5 bases). Germline CDR1 and CDR2: SEHNR and FQNEAQ (reference sequence). V was shortened by 5 bases and J by 3 bases, with 16 bases between the two germline ends. This CDR3 contains 15 residues.

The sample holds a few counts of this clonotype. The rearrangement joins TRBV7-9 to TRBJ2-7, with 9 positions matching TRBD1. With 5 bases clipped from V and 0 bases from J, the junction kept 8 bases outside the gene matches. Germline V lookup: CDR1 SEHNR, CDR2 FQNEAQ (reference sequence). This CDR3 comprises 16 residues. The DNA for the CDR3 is TGTGCCAGCAGCCCTCGGACAGGGGAACGCTCCTACGAGCAGTACTTC. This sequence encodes CASSPRTGERSYEQYF.

The CDR3 region is CASSPVVQPYEQYF. The CDR3 nucleotides read TGTGCCAGCAGCCCTGTCGTGCAGCCCTACGAGCAGTACTTC. The chain uses TRBV28 and TRBJ2-7, with D unclear. V lost 6 bases and J lost 2, with 14 bases in between. Germline V gives CDR1 MDHEN, CDR2 SYDVKM. The CDR3 has 14 amino acids.

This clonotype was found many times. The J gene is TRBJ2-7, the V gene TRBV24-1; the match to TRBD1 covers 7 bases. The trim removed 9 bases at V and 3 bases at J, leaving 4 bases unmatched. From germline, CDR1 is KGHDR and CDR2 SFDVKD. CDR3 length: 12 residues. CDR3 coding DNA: TGTGCCACCGTGGACAGGAGCTACGAGCAGTACTTC. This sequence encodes CATVDRSYEQYF.

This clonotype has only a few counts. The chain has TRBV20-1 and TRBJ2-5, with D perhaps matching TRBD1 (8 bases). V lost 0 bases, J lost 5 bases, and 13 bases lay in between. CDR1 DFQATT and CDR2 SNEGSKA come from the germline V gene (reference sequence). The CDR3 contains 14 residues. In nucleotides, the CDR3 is TGCAGTGCTAGAGAGAACAGGGGGGGCGAGACCCAGTACTTC. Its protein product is CSARENRGGETQYF.

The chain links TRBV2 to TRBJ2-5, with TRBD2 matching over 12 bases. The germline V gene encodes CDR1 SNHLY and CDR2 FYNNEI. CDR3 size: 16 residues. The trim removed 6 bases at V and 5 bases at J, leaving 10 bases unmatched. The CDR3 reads CASSVRLAGDRETQYF. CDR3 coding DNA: TGTGCCAGCAGCGTCAGACTAGCGGGGGACCGGGAGACCCAGTACTTC. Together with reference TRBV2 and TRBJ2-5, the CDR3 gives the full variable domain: EPEVTQTPSHQVTQMGQEVILRCVPISNHLYFYWYRQILGQKVEFLVSFYNNEISEKSEIFDDQFSVERPDGSNFTLKIRSTKLEDSAMYFCASSVRLAGDRETQYFGPGTRLLVL.

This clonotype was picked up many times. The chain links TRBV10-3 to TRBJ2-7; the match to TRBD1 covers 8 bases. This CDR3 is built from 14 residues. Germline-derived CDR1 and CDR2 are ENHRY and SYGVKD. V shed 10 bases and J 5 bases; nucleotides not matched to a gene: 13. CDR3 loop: CATATGTGGNEQYF. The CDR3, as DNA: TGTGCCACCGCGACAGGGACAGGCGGGAACGAGCAGTACTTC.